This T cell receptor (beta chain) was sequenced for a study of control samples from healthy donors and cancer patients. The CDR3 spans 13 residues. Trimming left V 8 bases short and J 3 bases short, with 16 bases between. In germline, CDR1 is GTSNPN, CDR2 SVGIG (reference sequence). The data were produced by immunoSEQ multiplex PCR, yet TCRdb's version contains in-frame clones alone and is incomplete. The data hold 120,000 to 150,000 clones, with approximately 93% observed a single time. The chain carries TRBV30 and TRBJ1-1; D is uncertain. This clonotype originated in a man aged 18 to 29 in good health. The sequenced sample consisted of blood. CDR3 coding DNA: TGTGCCATTGGAGTAGGGCTCGACACTGAAGCTTTCTTT. This codes for CAIGVGLDTEAFF.